This T cell receptor beta chain was obtained from a study of T cell repertoires in cytomegalovirus infection. This clonotype showed up just a few times. Its antigen is not known. MiXCR, run by TCRdb on the reads, gives a single entry per CDR3 protein. The sample lists about 920,000 distinct CDR3 sequences, approximately 30% occurring once. This CDR3 region has 15 residues. V shed 4 bases and J 0 bases; nucleotides not matched to a gene: 4. Germline loops: CDR1 LNHDA, CDR2 SQIVND (reference sequence). The receptor was isolated from a human donor in good health (CMV status not recorded). Some clones in this sample may be carry-over from other donors' samples. Source: cultured CD8+ T cells from PBMCs, taken from culture after CMV antigen stimulation. The rearrangement links TRBV19 to TRBJ2-3, with 7 bases that match TRBD2. The CDR3 nucleotides are TGTGCCAGTAGTAGCTCAGCGGGAAGCACAGATACGCAGTATTTT. Its protein product is CASSSSAGSTDTQYF. The variable domain in full, completed from reference TRBV19 and TRBJ2-3, reads DGGITQSPKYLFRKEGQNVTLSCEQNLNHDAMYWYRQDPGQGLRLIYYSQIVNDFQKGDIAEGYSVSREKKESFPLTVTSAQKNPTAFYLCASSSSAGSTDTQYFGPGTRLTVL.